Listed here are 13 T cell receptor beta chains from one sample, sequenced in a study of T cell responses to AZD1222 COVID-19 vaccine. Assay used: immunoSEQ multiplex PCR; TCRdb lists only in-frame clones, some missing. Here the sample spans 150,000 or so clones, just over 90% being singletons. This specimen was peripheral blood, taken on day 0 of AZD1222 vaccination. The receptors were sampled from an adult in good health.

CDR3 nucleotides: TGTGCCAGCAGCCCCCAAAGAGACAATGAGCAGTTCTTC. Protein product: CASSPQRDNEQFF. V usage is TRBV7-3 and J usage is TRBJ2-1; D not resolved. The V gene's germline CDR1 is SGHTA and CDR2 FQGTGA. The V end was cut by 5 bases, the J end by 5 bases, with 10 bases between. The CDR3 loop spans 13 amino acids.

The chain uses TRBV2 and TRBJ1-2; D is unclear. Germline lookup yields CDR1 SNHLY and CDR2 FYNNEI. V lost 5 bases to trimming and J lost 1 base, with 8 bases between them. This CDR3 comprises 13 residues. The CDR3 DNA reads TGTGCCAGCAGTCGGGAGAGTAACTATGGCTACACCTTC. It translates to CASSRESNYGYTF. The variable domain in full, completed from reference TRBV2 and TRBJ1-2, reads EPEVTQTPSHQVTQMGQEVILRCVPISNHLYFYWYRQILGQKVEFLVSFYNNEISEKSEIFDDQFSVERPDGSNFTLKIRSTKLEDSAMYFCASSRESNYGYTFGSGTRLTVV.

This chain joins TRBV4-3 and TRBJ2-3; D perhaps matches TRBD1 (6 bases). Germline V gene data show CDR1 as LGHNA and CDR2 as YSLEER. Trimming left V 2 bases short and J 2 bases short, with 8 bases between. The length of the CDR3 is 14 residues. This CDR3 reads CASSQRTDTDTQYF. In DNA, the CDR3 is TGCGCCAGCAGCCAACGGACAGACACAGATACGCAGTATTTT.

The rearrangement uses TRBV5-6 and TRBJ2-2; no clear D gene. The V gene's germline CDR1 is SGHDT and CDR2 YYEEEE. The V gene lost 4 bases and the J gene lost 1 base, with 17 bases spanning the gap. The CDR3 is 17 residues long. Here the CDR3 DNA reads TGTGCCAGCAGCCCTCTGTTGAAGGCTGTGAACACCGGGGAGCTGTTTTTT. Protein product: CASSPLLKAVNTGELFF.

The rearrangement joins TRBV6-5 to TRBJ2-2; possibly TRBD1 for D (5 bases). Trimming left V 6 bases short and J 0 bases short, with 11 bases between. This CDR3 spans 15 amino acids. Germline V gene lookup returns CDR1 MNHEY and CDR2 SVGAGI. CDR3 sequence (DNA): TGTGCCAGCAGATATCCAGGGTCGAACACCGGGGAGCTGTTTTTT. The encoded protein is CASRYPGSNTGELFF.

The genes are TRBV21-1 and TRBJ2-3; TRBD1 was called by the table and not checked on the DNA. TRBV21-1 corresponds to a pseudogene. The CDR3 totals 15 residues. This chain's CDR3 is CASSKAPRTGGTQYF. The CDR3 region has the DNA TGTGCCAGCAGCAAAGCGCCGCGGACAGGGGGCACGCAGTATTTT.

The V gene is TRBV10-3, the J gene TRBJ2-2, with 10 bases identical to TRBD1. Unmatched junction bases numbered 4, after V lost 2 bases and J lost 7 bases. This CDR3 is built from 15 residues. Germline CDR1 ENHRY, CDR2 SYGVKD. The CDR3 sequence is CAISEGTGEVGELFF. For the CDR3, the DNA is TGTGCCATCAGTGAGGGGACAGGGGAGGTCGGGGAGCTGTTTTTT.

CDR3 in amino acids: CASSNRGSYNEQFF. CDR3 DNA: TGCGCCAGCAGTAACAGGGGGTCCTACAATGAGCAGTTCTTC. The V call is TRBV10-1, the J call TRBJ2-1; 8 bases fit TRBD1. Germline V gene data show CDR1 as WNHNN and CDR2 as SYGVQD (reference sequence). The CDR3 totals 14 residues. Trimming took 5 bases from V and 1 from J; bases not matched to a gene: 1.

Here the CDR3 DNA reads TGCGCCAGCAGGTATTCCTACGAGCAGTACTTC. Its protein product is CASRYSYEQYF. The gene calls are TRBV10-2 and TRBJ2-7; no clear D. The CDR3 is made up of 11 amino acids. Germline lookup yields CDR1 WSHSY and CDR2 SAAADI. V was cut by 6 bases and J by 1 base, with 4 bases left in between.

The chain uses TRBV12-3 or TRBV12-4 and TRBJ2-5, with D possibly matching TRBD2 (6 bases). V was trimmed by 6 bases and J by 2 bases, leaving 10 bases between them. The CDR3 is 13 amino acids. The CDR3 bases are TGTGCCAGCAGACGGGGGATACAAGAGACCCAGTACTTC. Its translation is CASRRGIQETQYF.

This clone occurred once. This rearrangement joins TRBV5-4 to TRBJ1-5; D unclear. The CDR3 loop spans 13 amino acids. V was clipped by 4 bases and J by 0 bases, with 5 bases between them. Germline CDR1 reads SGHNT; CDR2 reads YYREEE (reference sequence). CDR3 sequence (DNA): TGTGCCAGCAGCACAGATAGCAATCAGCCCCAGCATTTT. It encodes CASSTDSNQPQHF.

CDR3 nucleotide sequence: TGCGCCAGCAGCCAAGATTGGGCGGTGGAAGGAGGCTACACCTTC. Protein sequence: CASSQDWAVEGGYTF. This rearrangement joins TRBV4-1 to TRBJ1-2; D remains unclear. This CDR3 spans 15 amino acids. Per the germline V gene, CDR1 is MGHRA and CDR2 is YSYEKL. V lost 0 bases and J lost 8, with 16 bases in between.

This chain connects TRBV7-2 to TRBJ1-3, with 7 bases that match TRBD1. V lost 6 bases to trimming and J lost 0 bases; unmatched junction nucleotides: 5. This CDR3 has 15 residues. CDR1 and CDR2 from the germline V gene are SGHTA and FQGNSA. CDR3 bases: TGTGCCAGCAGATCCGGACAGGACTCTGGAAACACCATATATTTT. This translates into CASRSGQDSGNTIYF.